The present T cell receptor beta chain was sequenced within a study of Tregs in tolerant kidney transplant recipients. Data came from immunoSEQ multiplex PCR; TCRdb stores just in-frame clones and leaves some out. In the table there are approximately 43,000 clones, more than 80% of which are singletons. Concerning this clone: The germline gene is not matched at one end of the junction; a read error may be the cause.

Looked up from germline, CDR1 is LNHDA and CDR2 is SQIVND (reference sequence). The CDR3 extends over 13 amino acids. The sample was Tregs from blood. This chain uses TRBV19 with TRBJ2-1; no firm D call. The TCR sequence derives from a human donor in good health. DNA of the CDR3: TGTGCCAGTAGTCTAGAAGGGTACGGAGAGCAGTTCTTC. Translated, it gives CASSLEGYGEQFF.